The clone carrying this T cell receptor (beta chain) has a single count. The entry originates in a study of control samples from healthy donors and cancer patients. Measured with immunoSEQ multiplex PCR; TCRdb has only the in-frame clones, and not every one. This table holds roughly 120,000 clones, about 94% found once. Specimen: blood. The source of this sequence is a man aged 25 to 45 in good health.

This CDR3 is CASSLSWSDLSPPDTQYF. The DNA for the CDR3 is TGCGCCAGCAGCTTGTCGTGGTCAGACTTGTCCCCACCAGATACGCAGTATTTT. The rearrangement joins TRBV5-1 to TRBJ2-3; no clear D. The length of the CDR3 is 18 residues. The V end was cut by 1 base, the J end by 4 bases, with 22 bases between. Germline lookup yields CDR1 SGHRS and CDR2 YFSETQ.